The 2 T cell receptor beta chains below come from one sample, sequenced in a study of cytomegalovirus exposure and HLA in healthy donors. A multiplex PCR was run with 60 Vbeta primers and 13 Jbeta primers. Measured with immunoSEQ multiplex PCR; TCRdb has only the in-frame clones, and not every one. Found here are about 99,000 clones, about 80% of them singletons; the top ten hold around 5%. Sequences were obtained from PBMCs. Every receptor here comes from a woman under 30 in good health and CMV-seropositive.

The CDR3 DNA is TGTGCCAGTAGCACACCGGGACAGGGAATGGGTGGCTACACCTTC. It yields the protein CASSTPGQGMGGYTF. J is TRBJ1-2 and V is TRBV19; 9 bases are shared with TRBD1. The CDR3 consists of 15 residues. V shed 6 bases and J 7 bases; nucleotides not matched to a gene: 12. Germline V gene lookup returns CDR1 LNHDA and CDR2 SQIVND (reference sequence).

V is TRBV19 and J is TRBJ2-3; 7 positions agree with TRBD1. Per the germline V gene, CDR1 is LNHDA and CDR2 is SQIVND (reference sequence). CDR3 length equals 16 residues. With 6 bases clipped from V and 6 bases from J, the junction kept 15 bases outside the gene matches. DNA of the CDR3: TGTGCCAGTAGCCGGGCCGACAGGGCGCCCTTGGATACGCAGTATTTT. Translating it yields CASSRADRAPLDTQYF.